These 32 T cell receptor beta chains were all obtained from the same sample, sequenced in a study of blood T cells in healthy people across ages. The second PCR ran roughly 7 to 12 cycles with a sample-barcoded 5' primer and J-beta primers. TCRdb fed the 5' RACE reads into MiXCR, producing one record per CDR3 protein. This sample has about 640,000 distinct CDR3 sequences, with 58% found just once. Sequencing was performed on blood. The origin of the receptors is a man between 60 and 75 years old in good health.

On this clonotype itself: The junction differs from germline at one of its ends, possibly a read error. CDR3 bases: TGTGCCAGCAGCAACCGGGGCGGAGGGGGTGAAAGAGAGACTCAGTACTTC. Translating gives CASSNRGGGGERETQYF. The gene calls are TRBV7-2 and TRBJ2-5; D could derive from TRBD1 or TRBD2 (6 bases each). Germline CDR1 is SGHTA and CDR2 is FQGNSA. This CDR3 contains 17 residues.

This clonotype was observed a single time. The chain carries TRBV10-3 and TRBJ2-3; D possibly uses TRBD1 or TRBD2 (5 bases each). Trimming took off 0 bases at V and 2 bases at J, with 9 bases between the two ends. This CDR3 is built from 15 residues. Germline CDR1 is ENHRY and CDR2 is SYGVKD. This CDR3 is CAISESGPATDTQYF. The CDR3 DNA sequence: TGTGCCATCAGTGAGTCGGGACCGGCCACAGATACGCAGTATTTT.

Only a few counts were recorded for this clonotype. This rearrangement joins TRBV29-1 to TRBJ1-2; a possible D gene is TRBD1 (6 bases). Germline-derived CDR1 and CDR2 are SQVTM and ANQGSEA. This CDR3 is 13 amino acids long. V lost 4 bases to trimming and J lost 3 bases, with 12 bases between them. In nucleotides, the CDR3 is TGCAGCGTTGCGGGGGGCCAGGACTATGGCTACACCTTC. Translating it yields CSVAGGQDYGYTF. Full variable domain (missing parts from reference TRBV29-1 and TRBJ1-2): SAVISQKPSRDICQRGTSLTIQCQVDSQVTMMFWYRQQPGQSLTLIATANQGSEATYESGFVIDKFPISRPNLTFSTLTVSNMSPEDSSIYLCSVAGGQDYGYTFGSGTRLTVV.

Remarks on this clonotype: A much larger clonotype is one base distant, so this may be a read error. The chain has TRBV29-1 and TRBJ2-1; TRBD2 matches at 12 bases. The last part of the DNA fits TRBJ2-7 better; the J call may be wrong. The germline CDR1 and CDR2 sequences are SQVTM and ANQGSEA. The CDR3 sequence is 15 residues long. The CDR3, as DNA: TGCAGCGTTGAAGGGACTAGCGGGGCCTACAATGAGCAGTACTTC. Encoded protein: CSVEGTSGAYNEQYF.

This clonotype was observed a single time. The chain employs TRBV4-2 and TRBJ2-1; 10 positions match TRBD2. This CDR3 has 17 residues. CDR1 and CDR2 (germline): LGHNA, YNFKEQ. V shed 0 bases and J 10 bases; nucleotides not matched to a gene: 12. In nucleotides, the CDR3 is TGTGCCAGCAGCCAAGATTCGAGGCCTAGCGGGGGCGGGGAGCAGTTCTTC. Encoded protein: CASSQDSRPSGGGEQFF.

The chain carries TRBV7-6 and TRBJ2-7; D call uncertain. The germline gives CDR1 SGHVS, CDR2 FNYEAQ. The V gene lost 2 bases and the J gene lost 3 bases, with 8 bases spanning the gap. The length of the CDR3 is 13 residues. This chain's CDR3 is CASSLLQFYEQYF. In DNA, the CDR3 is TGTGCCAGCAGCTTACTTCAGTTCTACGAGCAGTACTTC.

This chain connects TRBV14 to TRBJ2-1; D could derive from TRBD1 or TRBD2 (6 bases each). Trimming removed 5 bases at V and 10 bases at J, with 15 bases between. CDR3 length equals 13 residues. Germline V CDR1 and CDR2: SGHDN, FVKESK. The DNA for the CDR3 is TGTGCCAGCAGCGCGGGGACAACCCGGGAGCAGTTCTTC. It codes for CASSAGTTREQFF. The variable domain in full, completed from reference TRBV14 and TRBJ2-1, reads EAGVTQFPSHSVIEKGQTVTLRCDPISGHDNLYWYRRVMGKEIKFLLHFVKESKQDESGMPNNRFLAERTGGTYSTLKVQPAELEDSGVYFCASSAGTTREQFFGPGTRLTVL.

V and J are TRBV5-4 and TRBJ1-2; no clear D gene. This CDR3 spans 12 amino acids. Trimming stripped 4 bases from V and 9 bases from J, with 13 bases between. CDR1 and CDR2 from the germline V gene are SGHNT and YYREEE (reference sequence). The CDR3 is CASSISRRRYTF. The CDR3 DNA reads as TGTGCCAGCAGCATCTCTCGGAGGCGCTACACCTTC.

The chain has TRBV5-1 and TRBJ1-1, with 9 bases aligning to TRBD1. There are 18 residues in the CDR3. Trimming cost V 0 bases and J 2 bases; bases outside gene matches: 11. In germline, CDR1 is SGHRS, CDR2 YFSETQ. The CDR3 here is CASSLVGTGISVNTEAFF. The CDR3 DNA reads TGCGCCAGCAGCTTGGTGGGGACAGGGATTTCAGTCAACACTGAAGCTTTCTTT.

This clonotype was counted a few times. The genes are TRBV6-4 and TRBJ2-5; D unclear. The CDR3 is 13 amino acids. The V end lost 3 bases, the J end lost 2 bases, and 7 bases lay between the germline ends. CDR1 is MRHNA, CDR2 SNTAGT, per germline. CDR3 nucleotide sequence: TGTGCCAGCAGTGAAACCCTTCAAGAGACCCAGTACTTC. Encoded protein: CASSETLQETQYF.

CDR3 sequence (DNA): TGTGCCAGCAGTCCCGACAGCGAGGCTAACTATGGCTACACCTTC. It is translated as CASSPDSEANYGYTF. V usage is TRBV12-3 or TRBV12-4 and J usage is TRBJ1-2; D is possibly TRBD1 (5 bases). Trimming removed 5 bases from V and 0 bases from J, with 13 bases in between. The CDR3 contains 15 residues.

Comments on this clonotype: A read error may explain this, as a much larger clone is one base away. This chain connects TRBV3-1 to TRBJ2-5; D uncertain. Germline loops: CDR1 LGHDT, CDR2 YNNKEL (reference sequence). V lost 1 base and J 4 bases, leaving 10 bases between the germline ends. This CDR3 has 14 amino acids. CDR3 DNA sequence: TGTGCCAGCAGCCAAGTGTTAGGGCTAGAGACCCAGTACTTC. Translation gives CASSQVLGLETQYF.

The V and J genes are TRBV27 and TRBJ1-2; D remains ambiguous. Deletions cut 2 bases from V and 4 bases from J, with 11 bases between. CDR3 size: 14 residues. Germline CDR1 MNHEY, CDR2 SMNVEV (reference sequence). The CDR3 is CASSLKPGTYGYTF. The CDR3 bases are TGTGCCAGCAGTTTAAAGCCCGGTACCTATGGCTACACCTTC.

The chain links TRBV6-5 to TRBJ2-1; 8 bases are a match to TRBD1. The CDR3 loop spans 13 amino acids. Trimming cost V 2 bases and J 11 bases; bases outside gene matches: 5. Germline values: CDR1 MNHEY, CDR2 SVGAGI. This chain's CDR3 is CASSYPGQVKQFF. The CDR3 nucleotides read TGTGCCAGCAGTTACCCGGGACAGGTGAAGCAGTTCTTC.

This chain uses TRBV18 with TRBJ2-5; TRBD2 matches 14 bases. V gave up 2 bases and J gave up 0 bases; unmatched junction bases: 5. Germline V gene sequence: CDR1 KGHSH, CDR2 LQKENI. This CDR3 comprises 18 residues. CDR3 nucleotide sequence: TGTGCCAGCTCACCAGGACTAGCGGGGGGACGGTACCAAGAGACCCAGTACTTC. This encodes CASSPGLAGGRYQETQYF.

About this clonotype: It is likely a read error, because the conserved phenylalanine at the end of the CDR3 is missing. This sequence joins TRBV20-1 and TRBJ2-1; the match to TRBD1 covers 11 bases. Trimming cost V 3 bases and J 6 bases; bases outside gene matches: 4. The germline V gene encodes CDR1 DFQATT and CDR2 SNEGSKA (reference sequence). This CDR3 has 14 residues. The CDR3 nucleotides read TGCAGTGCTAGGTGGGACAGGGGGGCCAATGAGCAGTTCTTG. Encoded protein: CSARWDRGANEQFL.

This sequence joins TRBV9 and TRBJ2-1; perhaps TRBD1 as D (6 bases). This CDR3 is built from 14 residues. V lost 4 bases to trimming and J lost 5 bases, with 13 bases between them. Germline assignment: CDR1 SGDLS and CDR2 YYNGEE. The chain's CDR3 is CASSSRQANNEQFF. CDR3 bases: TGTGCCAGCAGCTCCCGACAGGCGAACAATGAGCAGTTCTTC.

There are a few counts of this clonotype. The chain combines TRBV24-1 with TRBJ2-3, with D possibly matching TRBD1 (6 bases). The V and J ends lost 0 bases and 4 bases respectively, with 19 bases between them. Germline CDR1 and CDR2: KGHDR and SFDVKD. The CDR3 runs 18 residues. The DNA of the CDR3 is TGTGCCACCAGTGATTTGGAAAGCCCTCGACAGGACCCAGATACGCAGTATTTT. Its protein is CATSDLESPRQDPDTQYF.

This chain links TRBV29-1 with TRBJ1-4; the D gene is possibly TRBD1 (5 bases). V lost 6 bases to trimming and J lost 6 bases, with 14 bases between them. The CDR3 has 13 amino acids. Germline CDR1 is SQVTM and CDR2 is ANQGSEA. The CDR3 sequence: CSVEGPNHEKLFF. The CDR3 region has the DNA TGCAGCGTGGAGGGACCGAACCATGAAAAACTGTTTTTT.

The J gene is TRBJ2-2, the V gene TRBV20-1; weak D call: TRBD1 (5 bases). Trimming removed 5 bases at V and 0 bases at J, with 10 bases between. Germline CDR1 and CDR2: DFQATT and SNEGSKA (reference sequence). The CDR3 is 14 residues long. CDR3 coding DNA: TGCAGTGCTTCCGGACAAGCGAACACCGGGGAGCTGTTTTTT. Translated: CSASGQANTGELFF.

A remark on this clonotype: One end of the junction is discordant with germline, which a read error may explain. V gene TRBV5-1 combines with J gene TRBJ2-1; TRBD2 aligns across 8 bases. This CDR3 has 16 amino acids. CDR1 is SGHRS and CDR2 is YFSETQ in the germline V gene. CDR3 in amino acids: CANSPYLAGGSDEQFF. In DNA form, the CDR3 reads TGCGCCAACAGCCCCTACTTGGCGGGGGGTTCGGATGAGCAGTTCTTC. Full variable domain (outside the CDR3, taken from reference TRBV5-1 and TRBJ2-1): KAGVTQTPRYLIKTRGQQVTLSCSPISGHRSVSWYQQTPGQGLQFLFEYFSETQRNKGNFPGRFSGRQFSNSRSEMNVSTLELGDSALYLCANSPYLAGGSDEQFFGPGTRLTVL.

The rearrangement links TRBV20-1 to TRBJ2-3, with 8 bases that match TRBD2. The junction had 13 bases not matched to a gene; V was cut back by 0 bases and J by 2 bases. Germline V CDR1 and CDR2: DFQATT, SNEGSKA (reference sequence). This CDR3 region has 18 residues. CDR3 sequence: CSAREGARWRGDTDTQYF. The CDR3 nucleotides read TGCAGTGCTAGAGAGGGGGCCCGATGGCGGGGGGACACAGATACGCAGTATTTT.

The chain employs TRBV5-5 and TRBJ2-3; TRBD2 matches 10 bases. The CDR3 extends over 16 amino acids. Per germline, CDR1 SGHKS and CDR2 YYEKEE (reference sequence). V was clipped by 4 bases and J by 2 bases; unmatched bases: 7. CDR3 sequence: CASSPGLARDTDTQYF. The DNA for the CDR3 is TGTGCCAGCAGCCCGGGACTAGCGCGAGACACAGATACGCAGTATTTT.

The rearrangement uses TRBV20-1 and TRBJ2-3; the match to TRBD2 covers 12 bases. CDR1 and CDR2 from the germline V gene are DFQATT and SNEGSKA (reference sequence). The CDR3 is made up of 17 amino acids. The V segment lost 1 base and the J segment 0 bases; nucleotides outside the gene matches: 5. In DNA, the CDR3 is TGCAGTGCTAGAGGAGGAGGGACTAGCGGGAGCACAGATACGCAGTATTTT. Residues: CSARGGGTSGSTDTQYF.

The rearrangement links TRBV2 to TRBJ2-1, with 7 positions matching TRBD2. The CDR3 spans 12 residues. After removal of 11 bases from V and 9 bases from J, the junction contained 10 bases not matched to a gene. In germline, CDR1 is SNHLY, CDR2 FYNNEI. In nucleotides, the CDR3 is TGTGCCGGCCGCCCCGGGGGGACTGAGCAGTTCTTC. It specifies CAGRPGGTEQFF.

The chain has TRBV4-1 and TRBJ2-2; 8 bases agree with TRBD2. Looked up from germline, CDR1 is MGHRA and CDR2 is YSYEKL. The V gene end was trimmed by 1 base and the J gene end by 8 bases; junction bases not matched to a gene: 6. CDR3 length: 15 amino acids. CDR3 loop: CASSQAPSGWGELFF. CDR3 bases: TGCGCCAGCAGCCAAGCCCCTAGCGGGTGGGGGGAGCTGTTTTTT.

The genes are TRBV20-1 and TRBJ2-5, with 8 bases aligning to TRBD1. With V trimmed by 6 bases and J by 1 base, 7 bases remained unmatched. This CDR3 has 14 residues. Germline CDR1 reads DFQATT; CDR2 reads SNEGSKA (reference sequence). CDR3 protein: CSATRDRSQETQYF. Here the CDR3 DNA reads TGCAGTGCCACCCGGGACAGGAGCCAAGAGACCCAGTACTTC.

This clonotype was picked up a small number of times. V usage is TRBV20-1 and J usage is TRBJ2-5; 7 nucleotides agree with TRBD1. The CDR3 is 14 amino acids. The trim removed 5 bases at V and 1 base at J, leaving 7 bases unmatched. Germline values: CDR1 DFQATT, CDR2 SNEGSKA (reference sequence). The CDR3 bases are TGCAGTGCTGCACTCGGACAGGCCCAAGAGACCCAGTACTTC. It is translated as CSAALGQAQETQYF.

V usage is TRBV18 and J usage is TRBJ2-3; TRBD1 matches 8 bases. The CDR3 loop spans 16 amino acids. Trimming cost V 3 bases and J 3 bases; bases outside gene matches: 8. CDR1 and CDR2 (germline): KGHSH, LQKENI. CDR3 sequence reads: CASSPEQGAVTDTQYF. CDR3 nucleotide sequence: TGTGCCAGCTCACCGGAGCAGGGGGCGGTTACAGATACGCAGTATTTT.

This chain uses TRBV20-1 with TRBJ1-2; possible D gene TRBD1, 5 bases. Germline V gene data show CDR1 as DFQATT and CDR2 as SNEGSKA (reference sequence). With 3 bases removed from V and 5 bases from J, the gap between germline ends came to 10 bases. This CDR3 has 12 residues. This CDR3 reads CSARGRRYGYTF. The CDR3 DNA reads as TGCAGTGCTAGGGGACGACGGTATGGCTACACCTTC.

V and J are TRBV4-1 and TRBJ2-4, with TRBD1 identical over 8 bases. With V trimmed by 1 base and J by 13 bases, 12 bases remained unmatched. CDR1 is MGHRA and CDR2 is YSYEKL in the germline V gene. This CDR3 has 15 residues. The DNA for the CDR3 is TGCGCCAGCAGCCAAGGCACAGGGGGTTATTGGGAGCAGTACTTC. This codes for CASSQGTGGYWEQYF.

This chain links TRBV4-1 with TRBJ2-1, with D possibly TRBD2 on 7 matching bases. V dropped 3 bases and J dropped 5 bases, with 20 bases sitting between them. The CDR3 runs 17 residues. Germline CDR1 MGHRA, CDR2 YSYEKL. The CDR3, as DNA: TGCGCCAGCAGCCACCCTGGAAGGGGGGGCAAGGACAATGAGCAGTTCTTC. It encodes CASSHPGRGGKDNEQFF.